Sequencing of this T cell receptor beta chain was carried out in a study listed by TCRdb under 2016. Context from the whole study: The study investigated the origins of HIV persistence in individuals who naturally controlled HIV infection.

Library generation was performed with 5' RACE. This sample was sequenced with an Illumina HiSeq 2000. Clones were called with MiXCR by TCRdb after fastp trimmed the public reads at Q25, and only in-frame beta chains were retained. Rows are combined by CDR3 protein, so each entry shows the most common genes and DNA. The sample includes hundreds of distinct CDR3 sequences, with approximately 7.7% observed a single time. The top ten clonotypes cover roughly 19% of the sample. The CDR3 runs 14 residues from the cysteine to the phenylalanine. The kept DNA is CDR3 alone, 42 bases in frame from the first base. CDR1 and CDR2 are read off the germline V gene (reference sequence) as PRHDT and FYEKMQ. V loses 2 bases of germline sequence and J loses 7 bases, and the interval between the two ends is 12 bases. Details on this clonotype: No antigen is known for it. No clone much larger than this one lies a single base away; base qualities are absent.

Source material: total memory T cells from blood PBMCs. What the cell subset or site label conveys for this sample: transitional memory CD4+ T cells. The V gene is TRBV13 and the J gene is TRBJ2-1, with the D segment possibly TRBD1 or TRBD2, each aligning over 5 bases. The TCR originated in a male donor with HIV. The DNA is TGTGCCAGCAGCTTAACAAACTGGGGGAATGAGCAGTTCTTC. Translated, this is CASSLTNWGNEQFF.